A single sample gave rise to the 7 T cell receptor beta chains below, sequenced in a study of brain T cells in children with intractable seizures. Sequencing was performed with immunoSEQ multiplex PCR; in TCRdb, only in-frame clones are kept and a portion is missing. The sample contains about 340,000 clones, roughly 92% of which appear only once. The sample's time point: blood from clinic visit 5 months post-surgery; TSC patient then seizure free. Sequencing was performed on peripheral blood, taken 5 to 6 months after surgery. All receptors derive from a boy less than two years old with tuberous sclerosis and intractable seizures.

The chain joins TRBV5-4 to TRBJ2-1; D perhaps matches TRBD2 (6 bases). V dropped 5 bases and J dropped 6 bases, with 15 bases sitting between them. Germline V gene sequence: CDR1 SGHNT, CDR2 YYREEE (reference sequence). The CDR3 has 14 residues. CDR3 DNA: TGTGCCAGCAGTGGGACCGGACTAATCAATGAGCAGTTCTTC. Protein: CASSGTGLINEQFF.

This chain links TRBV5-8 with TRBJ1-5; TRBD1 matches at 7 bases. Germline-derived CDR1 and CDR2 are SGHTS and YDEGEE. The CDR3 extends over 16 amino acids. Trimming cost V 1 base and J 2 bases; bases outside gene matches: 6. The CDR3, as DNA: TGTGCCAGCAGCTTGTTACAGGGGTACGGCAATCAGCCCCAGCATTTT. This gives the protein CASSLLQGYGNQPQHF.

As DNA, the CDR3 is TGTGCCAGCAGCCAAGCTTCGGCTATTTACACAGATACGCAGTATTTT. Its translation: CASSQASAIYTDTQYF. V usage is TRBV3-1 (or the pseudogene TRBV3-2) and J usage is TRBJ2-3; D remains ambiguous. Trimming shortened V by 1 base and J by 2 bases, and 13 bases separated the two germline ends. Per germline, CDR1 LGHDT and CDR2 YNNKEL (reference sequence). This CDR3 region has 16 residues.

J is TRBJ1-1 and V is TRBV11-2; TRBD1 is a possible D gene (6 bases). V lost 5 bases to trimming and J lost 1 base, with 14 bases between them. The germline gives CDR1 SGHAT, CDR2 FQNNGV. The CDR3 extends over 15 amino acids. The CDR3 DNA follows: TGTGCCAGCAGCCTTACCGGGACACAGAACACTGAAGCTTTCTTT. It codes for CASSLTGTQNTEAFF. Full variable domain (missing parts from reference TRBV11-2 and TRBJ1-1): EAGVAQSPRYKIIEKRQSVAFWCNPISGHATLYWYQQILGQGPKLLIQFQNNGVVDDSQLPKDRFSAERLKGVDSTLKIQPAKLEDSAVYLCASSLTGTQNTEAFFGQGTRLTVV.

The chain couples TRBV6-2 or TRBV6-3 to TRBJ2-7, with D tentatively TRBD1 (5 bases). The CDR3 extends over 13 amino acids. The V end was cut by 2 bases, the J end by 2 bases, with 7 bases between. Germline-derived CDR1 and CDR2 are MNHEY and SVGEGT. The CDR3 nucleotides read TGTGCCAGCAGTTACGACAGAACCTACGAGCAGTACTTC. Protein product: CASSYDRTYEQYF.

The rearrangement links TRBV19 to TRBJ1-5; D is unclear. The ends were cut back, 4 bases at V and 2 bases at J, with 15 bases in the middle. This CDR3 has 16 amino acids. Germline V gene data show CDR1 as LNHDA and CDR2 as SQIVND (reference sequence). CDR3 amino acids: CASSTRWGLGNQPQHF. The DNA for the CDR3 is TGTGCCAGTAGTACCCGGTGGGGATTAGGCAATCAGCCCCAGCATTTT.

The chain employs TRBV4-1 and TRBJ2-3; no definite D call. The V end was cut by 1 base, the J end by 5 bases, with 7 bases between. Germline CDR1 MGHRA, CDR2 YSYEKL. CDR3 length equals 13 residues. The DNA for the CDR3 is TGCGCCAGCAGCCAAGGGGCTTTAGATACGCAGTATTTT. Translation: CASSQGALDTQYF.